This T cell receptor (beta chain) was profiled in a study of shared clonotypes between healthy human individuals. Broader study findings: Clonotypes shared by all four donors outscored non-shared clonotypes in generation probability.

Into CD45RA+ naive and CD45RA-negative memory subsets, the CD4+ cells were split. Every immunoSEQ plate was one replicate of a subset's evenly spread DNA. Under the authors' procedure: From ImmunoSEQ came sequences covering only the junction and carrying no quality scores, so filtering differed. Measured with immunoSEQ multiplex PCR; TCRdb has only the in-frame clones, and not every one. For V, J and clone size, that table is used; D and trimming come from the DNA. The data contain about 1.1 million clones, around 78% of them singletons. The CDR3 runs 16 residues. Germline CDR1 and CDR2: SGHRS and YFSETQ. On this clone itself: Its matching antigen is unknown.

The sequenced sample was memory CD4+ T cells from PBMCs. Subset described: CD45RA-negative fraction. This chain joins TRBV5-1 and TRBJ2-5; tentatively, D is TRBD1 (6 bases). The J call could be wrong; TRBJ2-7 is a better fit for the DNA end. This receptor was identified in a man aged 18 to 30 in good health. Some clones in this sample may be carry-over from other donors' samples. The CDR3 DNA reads TGCGCCAGCAGCTTGAAGACAGGCGGACAGTCCTACGAGCAGTACTTC. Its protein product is CASSLKTGGQSYEQYF.